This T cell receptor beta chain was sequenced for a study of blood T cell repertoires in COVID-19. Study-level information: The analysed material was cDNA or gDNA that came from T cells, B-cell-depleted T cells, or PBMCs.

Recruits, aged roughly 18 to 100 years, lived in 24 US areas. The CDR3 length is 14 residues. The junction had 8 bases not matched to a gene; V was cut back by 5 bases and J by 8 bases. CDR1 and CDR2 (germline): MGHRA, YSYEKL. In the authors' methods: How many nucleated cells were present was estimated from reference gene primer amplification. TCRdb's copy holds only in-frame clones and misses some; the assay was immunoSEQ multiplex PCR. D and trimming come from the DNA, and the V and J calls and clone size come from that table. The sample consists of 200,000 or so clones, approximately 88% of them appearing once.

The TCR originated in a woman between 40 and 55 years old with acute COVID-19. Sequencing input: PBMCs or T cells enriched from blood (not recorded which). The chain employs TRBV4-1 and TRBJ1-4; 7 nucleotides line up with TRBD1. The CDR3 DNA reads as TGCGCCAGCAGCTACCGACAGGGACAAGAAAAACTGTTTTTT. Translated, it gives CASSYRQGQEKLFF.